The 23 T cell receptor beta chains reported below all come from one sample, sequenced in a study of T-cell reconstitution after alpha-beta-depleted transplantation in children. It was with unique molecular identifiers that the TCRbeta library was prepared. TCRdb analysed the PCR reads with MiXCR anew, one entry per CDR3 protein. The table has approximately 500,000 distinct CDR3 sequences, roughly a tenth seen once. The sample was PBMCs, taken before TCRalphabeta/CD19-depleted stem cell transplant. The receptors originated from a child aged 2 to 10 with inherited bone marrow failure, due to receive a stem cell transplant.

This clonotype has a count of ten or more. The genes are TRBV21-1 and TRBJ1-2. TRBV21-1 represents a pseudogene. The CDR3 covers 15 residues. The CDR3 nucleotides read TGTGCCAGCAGCAAGCGGGCAGGACCCAACTATGGCTACACCTTC. It specifies CASSKRAGPNYGYTF.

The V and J genes are TRBV7-8 and TRBJ2-5; 7 nucleotides line up with TRBD2. CDR3 length: 14 amino acids. Germline V gives CDR1 SGHVS, CDR2 FQNEAQ. V gave up 4 bases and J gave up 1 base; unmatched junction bases: 3. CDR3 sequence reads: CASSSLAAQETQYF. Written as DNA, the CDR3 is TGTGCCAGCAGCTCGCTAGCGGCCCAAGAGACCCAGTACTTC.

In its sample, this clonotype was seen many times. The chain is built from TRBV6-2 or TRBV6-3 and TRBJ2-7; tentatively, D is TRBD2 (5 bases). This CDR3 region has 12 residues. V was cut by 8 bases and J by 3 bases, with 11 bases left in between. Germline assignment: CDR1 MNHEY and CDR2 SVGEGT. The CDR3 DNA reads TGTGCCAGCGGGTTTGGAGGCTACGAGCAGTACTTC. This codes for CASGFGGYEQYF.

This clonotype was detected many times. The rearrangement uses TRBV27 and TRBJ2-5; D ambiguous. Germline V gene lookup returns CDR1 MNHEY and CDR2 SMNVEV (reference sequence). CDR3 size: 12 residues. Trimming cost V 4 bases and J 5 bases, with 8 bases left between them. The DNA of the CDR3 is TGTGCCAGCAGTTCTTCTAGGGAGACCCAGTACTTC. This gives the protein CASSSSRETQYF.

The chain has TRBV14 and TRBJ2-1; a possible D gene is TRBD2 (6 bases). V was pared by 0 bases and J by 4 bases, with 19 bases between. Germline lookup yields CDR1 SGHDN and CDR2 FVKESK. The CDR3 has 18 residues. CDR3 residues: CASSQDMFRTNLYNEQFF. Written as DNA, the CDR3 is TGTGCCAGCAGCCAAGATATGTTCCGGACTAATCTATACAATGAGCAGTTCTTC.

In its sample, this clonotype was seen once. This may be a read error: a much more frequent sequence differs by one nucleotide. The chain links TRBV5-1 to TRBJ2-7, with D unresolved. The CDR3 contains 15 residues. The V gene's germline CDR1 is SGHRS and CDR2 YFSETQ. DNA of the CDR3: TGCGCCAGCAGCTTGTATGGAAAAACGTCCTACGACCAGTACTTC. Translating it yields CASSLYGKTSYDQYF.

This clonotype was recorded many times. The rearrangement uses TRBV7-9 and TRBJ2-1; D is perhaps TRBD2 (5 bases). The CDR3 consists of 12 residues. Germline assignment: CDR1 SEHNR and CDR2 FQNEAQ (reference sequence). The ends were cut back, 4 bases at V and 8 bases at J, with 9 bases in the middle. CDR3 sequence: CASSSSGYEQFF. The CDR3 nucleotides are TGTGCCAGCAGCTCCTCGGGATATGAGCAGTTCTTC.

The chain is built from TRBV9 and TRBJ2-7; D is unclear. There are 14 residues in the CDR3. Germline lookup yields CDR1 SGDLS and CDR2 YYNGEE. Trimming removed 3 bases from V and 0 bases from J, with 10 bases in between. CDR3 loop: CASSASLSSYEQYF. CDR3 nucleotides: TGTGCCAGCAGCGCTTCTCTTAGCTCCTACGAGCAGTACTTC.

The chain combines TRBV6-1 with TRBJ2-5; 8 nucleotides agree with TRBD2. Germline V gives CDR1 MNHNS, CDR2 SASEGT. The CDR3 is 14 amino acids. V lost 6 bases and J lost 2; bases outside the gene matches: 5. CDR3 sequence reads: CASRTPSGQETQYF. The CDR3 DNA is TGTGCCAGCAGAACCCCTAGCGGGCAAGAGACCCAGTACTTC.

This clonotype was counted between two and nine times. The J gene is TRBJ2-7, the V gene TRBV7-2; D not certain. Germline loops: CDR1 SGHTA, CDR2 FQGNSA. This CDR3 has 16 residues. Trimming took 1 base from V and 3 from J, leaving 16 bases between them. The CDR3 loop is CASSLGRRWDYYEQYF. As DNA, the CDR3 is TGTGCCAGCAGCTTAGGTCGCAGGTGGGATTACTACGAGCAGTACTTC.

This clonotype was seen repeatedly, ten times or more. This chain joins TRBV6-1 and TRBJ2-2; 11 nucleotides match TRBD1. This CDR3 has 15 amino acids. Germline CDR1 MNHNS, CDR2 SASEGT. V lost 6 bases, J lost 7 bases, and 7 bases stayed unmatched. This CDR3 is CASSPGQGAVGELFF. CDR3 bases: TGTGCCAGCAGCCCCGGACAGGGGGCGGTCGGGGAGCTGTTTTTT.

This clonotype occurred many times. The chain carries TRBV5-1 and TRBJ2-3; D is perhaps TRBD2 (5 bases). Looked up from germline, CDR1 is SGHRS and CDR2 is YFSETQ. With 3 bases removed from V and 5 bases from J, the gap between germline ends came to 10 bases. The CDR3 runs 13 residues. The CDR3: CASSWNREDTQYF. The CDR3 DNA reads TGCGCCAGCAGCTGGAATCGGGAAGATACGCAGTATTTT.

The CDR3 nucleotides read TGTGCCAGCAGTCTCGAACTGCCGGGACTAGCGGCCTACGAGCAGTACTTC. Protein sequence: CASSLELPGLAAYEQYF. This sequence joins TRBV27 and TRBJ2-7; 11 bases fit TRBD2. J gave up 2 bases and V 5 bases, and 11 bases lay outside the gene matches. CDR3 length: 17 amino acids. Germline lookup yields CDR1 MNHEY and CDR2 SMNVEV (reference sequence).

In this sample, this clonotype turned up a few times. J is TRBJ2-6 and V is TRBV19; 9 bases line up with TRBD1. The CDR3 loop spans 18 amino acids. Germline assignment: CDR1 LNHDA and CDR2 SQIVND (reference sequence). With 5 bases clipped from V and 2 bases from J, the junction kept 10 bases outside the gene matches. The CDR3 loop reads CASSPTGQGRTGANVLTF. For the CDR3, the DNA is TGTGCCAGTAGTCCAACCGGACAGGGGAGGACTGGGGCCAACGTCCTGACTTTC.

There are a few counts of this clonotype. V usage is TRBV5-1 and J usage is TRBJ2-7; tentatively, D is TRBD2 (6 bases). Trimming removed 1 base at V and 3 bases at J, with 14 bases between. Germline lookup yields CDR1 SGHRS and CDR2 YFSETQ. This CDR3 region has 15 residues. The CDR3: CASSLTSSSVYEQYF. In nucleotides, the CDR3 is TGCGCCAGCAGCTTGACTAGCAGTTCTGTCTACGAGCAGTACTTC.

Comment on this clonotype: Because it lacks the conserved phenylalanine or tryptophan at the end, this CDR3 is likely a read error. The chain recombines TRBV12-3 or TRBV12-4 with TRBJ1-1; D perhaps matches TRBD1 (5 bases). V lost 3 bases and J lost 4, with 9 bases in between. The CDR3 sequence is 13 residues long. Here the CDR3 reads CASSFGGGTEAFL. The CDR3 bases are TGTGCCAGCAGTTTTGGGGGAGGCACTGAAGCTTTCTTA.

This clonotype appeared many times. The chain employs TRBV7-2 and TRBJ2-7; D possibly corresponds to TRBD1 (6 bases). V was trimmed by 4 bases and J by 5 bases, leaving 9 bases between them. CDR1 SGHTA and CDR2 FQGNSA come from the germline V gene. The CDR3 has 12 residues. The CDR3 DNA sequence: TGTGCCAGCAGCTACAGGGCCGACGAGCAGTACTTC. Translated, it gives CASSYRADEQYF. Variable domain in full (rest from reference TRBV7-2 and TRBJ2-7): GAGVSQSPSNKVTEKGKDVELRCDPISGHTALYWYRQSLGQGLEFLIYFQGNSAPDKSGLPSDRFSAERTGGSVSTLTIQRTQQEDSAVYLCASSYRADEQYFGPGTRLTVT.

V and J are TRBV20-1 and TRBJ2-5; D is perhaps TRBD2 (6 bases). Germline CDR1 and CDR2: DFQATT and SNEGSKA (reference sequence). CDR3 length: 15 amino acids. V lost 1 base, J lost 2 bases, and 14 bases lay in between. CDR3 region: CSARAATRGQETQYF. The CDR3 DNA reads as TGCAGTGCTAGAGCCGCAACCCGGGGGCAAGAGACCCAGTACTTC.

This clonotype was counted ten times or more. This sequence joins TRBV5-1 and TRBJ2-1; D is unresolved. The CDR3 consists of 16 residues. CDR1 SGHRS and CDR2 YFSETQ come from the germline V gene. V was trimmed by 5 bases and J by 0 bases, leaving 15 bases between them. As DNA, the CDR3 is TGCGCCAGCAGTCTTCATAGATTAAGCTCCTACAATGAGCAGTTCTTC. This codes for CASSLHRLSSYNEQFF.

The chain recombines TRBV7-6 with TRBJ2-7, with D possibly being TRBD1 or TRBD2 (5 bases each). V shed 5 bases and J shed 2 bases, with 16 bases lying between them. Germline V gene sequence: CDR1 SGHVS, CDR2 FNYEAQ. CDR3 size: 15 residues. The CDR3, as DNA: TGTGCCAGCAGCGTGGCCGGGACGGATACCTACGAGCAGTACTTC. Encoded protein: CASSVAGTDTYEQYF.

This clonotype was counted at least ten times. The chain joins TRBV20-1 to TRBJ1-1, with D uncertain. CDR1 and CDR2 from the germline V gene are DFQATT and SNEGSKA (reference sequence). This CDR3 is built from 13 residues. V gave up 3 bases and J gave up 4 bases, with 12 bases separating them. In nucleotides, the CDR3 is TGCAGTGCTAGGGATGGGCGGTCCACTGAAGCTTTCTTT. Its translation: CSARDGRSTEAFF.

This clonotype was detected ten times or more. The chain carries TRBV20-1 and TRBJ2-1, with D tentatively TRBD2 (6 bases). There are 15 residues in the CDR3. CDR1 and CDR2 from the germline V gene are DFQATT and SNEGSKA (reference sequence). The germline V and J ends were trimmed by 8 bases and 0 bases, with 17 bases remaining between them. CDR3 in DNA: TGCAGTTCACTAGGGAGGACAAGCTCCTACAATGAGCAGTTCTTC. It yields the protein CSSLGRTSSYNEQFF.

The sample holds many counts of this clonotype. J is TRBJ2-3 and V is TRBV5-1; 8 nucleotides match TRBD2. The germline gives CDR1 SGHRS, CDR2 YFSETQ. This CDR3 spans 19 amino acids. With V trimmed by 1 base and J by 5 bases, 18 bases remained unmatched. As DNA, the CDR3 is TGCGCCAGCAGCTTGTGGGGAGAAAGCGGGAGAGGTGCGGGAGATACGCAGTATTTT. Its translation is CASSLWGESGRGAGDTQYF.